These 9 T cell receptor beta chains share one sample of origin, sequenced in a study of metastatic and nonmetastatic thyroid tumors. TCRdb used MiXCR to call clones anew from the PCR reads. This table holds 46,000 or so clones, less than 20% found once. Patients had received no treatment of any kind before thyroid surgery. Sample: blood. The receptors derive from a female donor with papillary thyroid cancer or a benign thyroid nodule (not recorded which). Some clones in this sample may be carry-over from other donors' samples.

This clone was seen a few times. This chain links TRBV27 with TRBJ1-5; TRBD1 might be the D (5 bases). This CDR3 is built from 16 residues. Trimming removed 3 bases at V and 4 bases at J, with 16 bases between. CDR1 and CDR2 (germline): MNHEY, SMNVEV (reference sequence). The CDR3 spells CASSLWGSPGNQPQHF. The CDR3 coding sequence is TGTGCCAGCAGTTTGTGGGGGTCCCCGGGGAATCAGCCCCAGCATTTT.

Concerning this clone itself: This may arise from a read error, as a much more abundant clone is one base away. The chain has TRBV18 and TRBJ1-6, with TRBD1 matching over 8 bases. The CDR3 loop spans 15 amino acids. V dropped 2 bases and J dropped 5; count of bases not matched to a gene: 2. Germline CDR1 KGHSH, CDR2 LQKENI. The DNA of the CDR3 is TGTGCCAGCTCACCATCAGGGGGCAATAATTCACCCCTCCACTTT. Its translation: CASSPSGGNNSPLHF.

This clone has ten or more counts. V and J are TRBV6-1 and TRBJ1-1; the match to TRBD1 covers 7 bases. After removal of 11 bases from V and 3 bases from J, the junction contained 6 bases not matched to a gene. The CDR3 length is 12 residues. From germline, CDR1 is MNHNS and CDR2 SASEGT. In nucleotides, the CDR3 is TGTGCCGCGACAGGGATGGACACTGAAGCTTTCTTT. This encodes CAATGMDTEAFF.

This clone occurred many times. V is TRBV12-3 or TRBV12-4 and J is TRBJ2-1, with D possibly called TRBD1 or TRBD2 (5 bases each). Deletions cut 4 bases from V and 10 bases from J, with 17 bases between. This CDR3 has 14 amino acids. DNA for the CDR3: TGTGCCAGCAGTTATTCTGGGGCTGGGGAGGAGCAGTTCTTC. It encodes CASSYSGAGEEQFF.

This clone appeared a few times. V is TRBV12-3 or TRBV12-4 and J is TRBJ2-3; D call uncertain. The CDR3 is 12 amino acids. V was trimmed by 3 bases and J by 2 bases, leaving 3 bases between them. CDR3: CASSFLTDTQYF. The CDR3 nucleotides are TGTGCCAGCAGTTTCCTCACAGATACGCAGTATTTT.

The chain combines TRBV19 with TRBJ1-2; 7 bases are shared with TRBD1. J lost 1 base, V lost 7 bases, and 9 bases had no gene match. The V gene's germline CDR1 is LNHDA and CDR2 SQIVND (reference sequence). The CDR3 extends over 15 amino acids. CDR3 nucleotides: TGTGCCAGTATACCTGGGACAGAGAATAACTATGGCTACACCTTC. It translates to CASIPGTENNYGYTF.

This clone was counted at least ten times. The V and J genes are TRBV6-1 and TRBJ1-4, with no clear D. CDR3 length equals 14 residues. Trimming stripped 6 bases from V and 6 bases from J, with 14 bases between. From germline, CDR1 is MNHNS and CDR2 SASEGT. The CDR3 bases are TGTGCCAGCAGGCCTCACTTCGGCGATGAAAAACTGTTTTTT. This codes for CASRPHFGDEKLFF.

This clone was picked up many times. The chain couples TRBV12-3 or TRBV12-4 to TRBJ1-4; 7 nucleotides agree with TRBD1. Trimming at V came to 1 base and at J to 6 bases, leaving 5 bases not matched to a gene. This CDR3 region has 15 residues. The CDR3 DNA follows: TGTGCCAGCAGTTTAGGTAGGGGGCGAGATGAAAAACTGTTTTTT. Its translation is CASSLGRGRDEKLFF.

This clone was seen at least ten times. The chain is built from TRBV12-3 or TRBV12-4 and TRBJ1-4; unclear D gene. The CDR3 is made up of 11 amino acids. V was shortened by 5 bases and J by 10 bases, with 8 bases between the two germline ends. CDR3 bases: TGTGCCAGCAGTCTCCACGGAAAACTGTTTTTT. Residues: CASSLHGKLFF.